This T cell receptor (beta chain) was captured in a study of cytomegalovirus exposure and HLA in healthy donors. The germline CDR1 and CDR2 sequences are MGHRA and YSYEKL. The CDR3 runs to 15 residues. Deletions cut 4 bases from V and 5 bases from J, with 14 bases between. This clone came up a few times. Amplification used 60 Vbeta primers and 13 Jbeta primers. This table comes from immunoSEQ multiplex PCR, and its TCRdb copy is limited to in-frame clones, with some not included. The sample yields about 130,000 clones, approximately 74% seen once. This receptor was identified in a man between 35 and 55 years old in good health and CMV-seropositive. This chain uses TRBV4-1 with TRBJ1-4; D possibly corresponds to TRBD1 (5 bases). Sample: PBMCs. For the CDR3, the DNA is TGCGCCAGCAGCCTCACTCAGGGTACCAATGAAAAACTGTTTTTT. Residues: CASSLTQGTNEKLFF.